This T cell receptor beta chain was captured by sequencing in a study of CD8+CD57+ T cells in acquired aplastic anemia. The ends lost 10 bases at V and 5 bases at J; junction bases unmatched: 10. Germline V CDR1 and CDR2: MNHNS, SASEGT. The CDR3 is 15 residues long. Template material for TCR beta VDJ and CDR3 profiling consisted of genomic DNA. From the reads, TCRdb called clonotypes with MiXCR, one entry per CDR3 protein. The table shows over 250,000 distinct CDR3 sequences, with roughly 53% occurring only once. Before being chosen for sequencing, patients had shown CD8+CD57+ cell expansion by flow cytometry. This clonotype was seen repeatedly, ten times or more.

The sequence came from a human donor with aplastic anemia. The sequencing sample was made of sorted CD4+, CD8+, or CD8+CD57+ T cells (not recorded which) from PBMCs. V gene TRBV6-1 combines with J gene TRBJ2-3; 12 bases are a match to TRBD2. Written as DNA, the CDR3 is TGTGCCATCTGCACGGGGGGACTAGCGGGAGATACGCAGTATTTT. Translated, it gives CAICTGGLAGDTQYF.